This T cell receptor (beta chain) is from a study of blood T cell repertoires in COVID-19. Study-wide background: The United States, Italy and Spain were the sources of the acute and convalescent COVID-19 samples. The cDNA or gDNA used as material had been derived from T cells, B-cell-depleted T cells, or PBMCs.

This CDR3 region has 12 residues. Germline lookup yields CDR1 DFQATT and CDR2 SNEGSKA (reference sequence). V was trimmed by 3 bases and J by 6 bases, leaving 10 bases between them. Original data processing: Amplification from reference gene primers served as the basis for estimated nucleated cell counts. TCRdb's table, derived via immunoSEQ multiplex PCR, lists solely in-frame clones and lacks some. That table gives V, J and clone size, and the DNA gave D and trimming. The sample shows some 150,000 clones, around nine tenths of them seen only once. The chain recombines TRBV20-1 with TRBJ2-3, with D unresolved. The sequenced material came from peripheral blood. The sequence was collected from a woman between 65 and 79 years old with acute or convalescent COVID-19. The chain's CDR3 is CSASTWRDTQYF. In DNA form, the CDR3 reads TGCAGTGCTAGTACGTGGCGGGATACGCAGTATTTT.